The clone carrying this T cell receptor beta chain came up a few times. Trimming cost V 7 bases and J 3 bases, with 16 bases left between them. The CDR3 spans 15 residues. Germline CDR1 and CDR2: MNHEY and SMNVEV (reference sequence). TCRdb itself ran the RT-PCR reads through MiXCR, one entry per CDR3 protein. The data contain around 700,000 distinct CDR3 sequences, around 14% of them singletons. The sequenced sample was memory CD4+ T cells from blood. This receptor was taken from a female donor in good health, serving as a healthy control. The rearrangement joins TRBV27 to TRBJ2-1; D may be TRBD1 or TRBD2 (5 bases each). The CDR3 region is CASKGHGASYNEQFF. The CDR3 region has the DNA TGTGCCAGCAAAGGTCACGGGGCTAGCTACAATGAGCAGTTCTTC.